Below, 18 T cell receptor beta chains from the same sample are listed, as sequenced in a study of cytomegalovirus exposure and HLA in healthy donors. Use of 60 Vbeta and 13 Jbeta primers characterized the PCR. Assay used: immunoSEQ multiplex PCR; TCRdb lists only in-frame clones, some missing. The repertoire holds more than 80,000 clones, roughly 80% seen once, with 2% to 3% in the top ten. Specimen: PBMCs. The receptors come from a man in his forties in good health and CMV-seronegative.

This rearrangement joins TRBV11-2 to TRBJ1-1, with TRBD1 matching over 8 bases. The CDR3 has 13 amino acids. Germline trimming cut 1 base from V and 9 bases from J; bases unmatched to any gene: 4. Looked up from germline, CDR1 is SGHAT and CDR2 is FQNNGV. CDR3 in amino acids: CASSLAGQVKAFF. The DNA of the CDR3 is TGTGCCAGCAGCTTAGCGGGACAGGTAAAAGCTTTCTTT.

V usage is TRBV9 and J usage is TRBJ2-3; 10 nucleotides align to TRBD2. CDR1 SGDLS and CDR2 YYNGEE come from the germline V gene. The CDR3 runs 15 residues. The junction had 3 bases not matched to a gene; V was cut back by 3 bases and J by 2 bases. This CDR3 reads CASSALAGITDTQYF. CDR3 DNA sequence: TGTGCCAGCAGCGCACTAGCGGGGATCACAGATACGCAGTATTTT. The full variable domain, its missing parts supplied by reference TRBV9 and TRBJ2-3, is DSGVTQTPKHLITATGQRVTLRCSPRSGDLSVYWYQQSLDQGLQFLIQYYNGEERAKGNILERFSAQQFPDLHSELNLSSLELGDSALYFCASSALAGITDTQYFGPGTRLTVL.

J is TRBJ2-1 and V is TRBV2; D remains unclear. V was cut by 9 bases and J by 7 bases, with 19 bases left in between. The germline V gene has CDR1 SNHLY and CDR2 FYNNEI. This CDR3 is 14 amino acids long. The CDR3 coding sequence is TGTGCCAGTTCCCCTCGGGTGTCTAGTAATGAGCAGTTCTTC. Protein sequence: CASSPRVSSNEQFF.

The chain carries TRBV5-5 and TRBJ1-6; D gene unclear. This CDR3 comprises 14 residues. The ends were cut back, 2 bases at V and 9 bases at J, with 12 bases in the middle. CDR1 is SGHKS, CDR2 YYEKEE, per germline (reference sequence). This CDR3 is CASSFGEPGSPLHF. The CDR3 DNA is TGTGCCAGCAGCTTCGGGGAACCCGGTTCACCCCTCCACTTT.

The chain is built from TRBV2 and TRBJ2-3, with 7 nucleotides matching TRBD1. The ends lost 5 bases at V and 8 bases at J; junction bases unmatched: 13. The germline gives CDR1 SNHLY, CDR2 FYNNEI. This CDR3 is 15 amino acids long. The CDR3 region is CASSPNRGARGTQYF. CDR3 coding DNA: TGTGCCAGCAGTCCAAACAGGGGCGCTCGAGGTACGCAGTATTTT.

This clone was observed a few times. The J gene is TRBJ1-5, the V gene TRBV7-9; 7 bases match TRBD1. Germline V CDR1 and CDR2: SEHNR, FQNEAQ (reference sequence). The V segment lost 0 bases and the J segment 7 bases; nucleotides outside the gene matches: 9. This CDR3 comprises 16 residues. The CDR3 here is CASSLAHRGRTQPQHF. The CDR3 bases are TGTGCCAGCAGCTTAGCGCATAGGGGGCGAACCCAGCCCCAGCATTTT.

This rearrangement joins TRBV5-1 to TRBJ2-1; TRBD2 matches at 14 bases. There are 18 residues in the CDR3. The trim removed 2 bases at V and 3 bases at J, leaving 7 bases unmatched. Germline assignment: CDR1 SGHRS and CDR2 YFSETQ. As DNA, the CDR3 is TGCGCCAGCAGCTTTCCGACTAGCGGGGGGGCAGGCTACAATGAGCAGTTCTTC. Amino acid sequence: CASSFPTSGGAGYNEQFF.

The V gene is TRBV4-1, the J gene TRBJ2-3; TRBD2 might be the D (6 bases). There are 14 residues in the CDR3. Between the trimmed V and J ends, which lost 4 bases and 1 base, there was a span of 9 bases. Germline loops: CDR1 MGHRA, CDR2 YSYEKL. CDR3 nucleotide sequence: TGCGCCAGCAGCCGCGAGCGGGGCACAGATACGCAGTATTTT. This sequence encodes CASSRERGTDTQYF.

The chain combines TRBV5-1 with TRBJ2-5, with D unclear. The CDR3 has 13 residues. The V end was cut by 0 bases, the J end by 2 bases, with 5 bases between. CDR1 SGHRS and CDR2 YFSETQ come from the germline V gene. This CDR3 is CASSLASQETQYF. The CDR3 DNA reads TGCGCCAGCAGCTTGGCCAGTCAAGAGACCCAGTACTTC.

This clone is a singleton in its sample. This rearrangement joins TRBV18 to TRBJ1-6; TRBD1 matches 9 bases. CDR3 size: 20 residues. J gave up 6 bases and V 1 base, and 16 bases lay outside the gene matches. CDR1 is KGHSH, CDR2 LQKENI, per germline. The CDR3 sequence: CASSPLPRDRETRGNSPLHF. The DNA of the CDR3 is TGTGCCAGCTCACCACTACCCCGGGACAGGGAAACCAGGGGTAATTCACCCCTCCACTTT. The full variable domain, rest sourced from reference TRBV18 and TRBJ1-6, is NAGVMQNPRHLVRRRGQEARLRCSPMKGHSHVYWYRQLPEEGLKFMVYLQKENIIDESGMPKERFSAEFPKEGPSILRIQQVVRGDSAAYFCASSPLPRDRETRGNSPLHFGNGTRLTVT.

This rearrangement joins TRBV19 to TRBJ2-3, with 7 bases fitting TRBD2. CDR3 length: 16 amino acids. V lost 5 bases and J lost 0; bases outside the gene matches: 8. Germline V gene data show CDR1 as LNHDA and CDR2 as SQIVND (reference sequence). CDR3 nucleotide sequence: TGTGCCAGTAGTCAAATAGCGGGTTCTAGCACAGATACGCAGTATTTT. As protein: CASSQIAGSSTDTQYF.

The gene calls are TRBV15 and TRBJ2-2, with D tentatively TRBD1 (5 bases). Germline-derived CDR1 and CDR2 are LNHNV and YYDKDF (reference sequence). The V end was cut by 0 bases, the J end by 4 bases, with 18 bases between. This CDR3 spans 18 amino acids. CDR3 residues: CATSRDPGQPSITGELFF. As DNA, the CDR3 is TGTGCCACCAGCAGAGATCCAGGGCAGCCCTCTATCACCGGGGAGCTGTTTTTT.

The chain links TRBV18 to TRBJ2-7; D unclear. This CDR3 has 14 residues. Germline assignment: CDR1 KGHSH and CDR2 LQKENI. V gave up 2 bases and J gave up 1 base, with 9 bases separating them. CDR3 nucleotides: TGTGCCAGCTCACCATTTCAGGATTCCTACGAGCAGTACTTC. This gives the protein CASSPFQDSYEQYF.

The chain links TRBV7-8 to TRBJ2-3; no firm D call. The CDR3 has 17 amino acids. The V gene lost 1 base and the J gene lost 4 bases, with 18 bases spanning the gap. Per germline, CDR1 SGHVS and CDR2 FQNEAQ. The CDR3 protein is CASSLETLVTYADTQYF. DNA for the CDR3: TGTGCCAGCAGCTTAGAGACACTGGTAACCTATGCAGATACGCAGTATTTT.

The V and J genes are TRBV11-3 and TRBJ1-3; TRBD1 might be the D (6 bases). CDR1 is SGHNT and CDR2 is YENEEA in the germline V gene. The CDR3 has 17 residues. V was cut by 0 bases and J by 2 bases, with 14 bases left in between. The CDR3 sequence is CASSLDEIGQPGNTIYF. The CDR3 DNA reads TGTGCCAGCAGCTTAGATGAGATTGGACAGCCTGGAAACACCATATATTTT.

The V call is TRBV11-2, the J call TRBJ2-2, with 8 nucleotides matching TRBD1. CDR3 size: 16 residues. Germline V gives CDR1 SGHAT, CDR2 FQNNGV. Trimming removed 4 bases from V and 2 bases from J; junction bases left unmatched: 6. In nucleotides, the CDR3 is TGTGCCAGCAGCTCCCGGGACAGGACAAACACCGGGGAGCTGTTTTTT. As protein: CASSSRDRTNTGELFF.

The chain uses TRBV7-2 and TRBJ2-3; 8 bases fit TRBD2. With 5 bases clipped from V and 5 bases from J, the junction kept 15 bases outside the gene matches. CDR1 and CDR2 from the germline V gene are SGHTA and FQGNSA. The CDR3 is 17 residues long. The CDR3 protein is CASSPPGRGGQLDTQYF. The CDR3 nucleotides are TGTGCCAGCAGCCCACCCGGGAGGGGGGGCCAATTAGATACGCAGTATTTT. The full variable domain, with the rest looked up from reference TRBV7-2 and TRBJ2-3, is GAGVSQSPSNKVTEKGKDVELRCDPISGHTALYWYRQSLGQGLEFLIYFQGNSAPDKSGLPSDRFSAERTGGSVSTLTIQRTQQEDSAVYLCASSPPGRGGQLDTQYFGPGTRLTVL.

The count of this clone is one. CDR3 bases: TGTGCCAGCTCACCGGGCGACAGGGGGTTCGAGCAGTACTTC. Protein product: CASSPGDRGFEQYF. This chain uses TRBV18 with TRBJ2-7; 9 bases line up with TRBD1. With V trimmed by 3 bases and J by 6 bases, 6 bases remained unmatched. Germline V gene sequence: CDR1 KGHSH, CDR2 LQKENI. This CDR3 region has 14 residues.